These T cell receptor beta chains were read from a single sample in a study of patients and donors after allogeneic stem cell transplantation. Each CDR3 protein gets one entry after TCRdb re-called the RT-PCR reads with MiXCR. The table has more than 850,000 distinct CDR3 sequences, roughly 18% seen once. Sequencing input: blood, either unsorted or a sorted T cell fraction (not recorded which). Source of these receptors: a human donor who was either an allogeneic HSCT recipient or a stem cell or donor lymphocyte infusion donor (not recorded which). It is not recorded whose cells these are; they may come from a transplant donor. Each CDR3 is given with its conserved first and last residue. The D gene is left open where the match is weak. A row's size may be missing; if present it is once, few, many or a size class.

TRBV6-5,-,TRBJ2-2,-,TGTGCCAGCAGTTACTCGGGGACTCCCTTGAGCGGGGAGCTGTTTTTT,CASSYSGTPLSGELFF
TRBV27,TRBD2,TRBJ2-3,few,TGTGCCAGCGCGACTAGCGGGGGGCCACCAGATACGCAGTATTTT,CASATSGGPPDTQYF
TRBV6-2/TRBV6-3,-,TRBJ2-7,-,TGTGCATGCGGCGAGCAGTACTTC,CACGEQYF
TRBV4-1,TRBD1,TRBJ2-7,-,TGCGCCAGCAGCCAAGTTGGGACAGGGACCTACGAGCAGTACTTC,CASSQVGTGTYEQYF
TRBV2,TRBD1,TRBJ2-1,few,TGTGCCAGCAGTGGGACAGGGGTAGGAAATGAGCAGTTCTTC,CASSGTGVGNEQFF
TRBV27,-,TRBJ2-7,-,TGTGCCAGCAGTTTATCGATCTCGGCCGCCGAGCAGTACTTC,CASSLSISAAEQYF
TRBV6-2/TRBV6-3,TRBD2,TRBJ2-1,few,TGTGCCAGCAGTTTAACCCTCACCGGGACTAGCGGTACAAATGAGCAGTTCTTC,CASSLTLTGTSGTNEQFF
TRBV3-1,-,TRBJ2-7,-,TGTGCCAGCAGCCAAGAAGAGCATAAGGGGCAGTACTTC,CASSQEEHKGQYF
TRBV10-3,-,TRBJ2-3,few,TGTGCCATCAGTGAAGATGGCGGGGGCCCCACAGATACGCAGTATTTT,CAISEDGGGPTDTQYF
TRBV4-1,TRBD1,TRBJ2-7,-,TGCGCCAGCAGCCAAGCCCTACAGGGGTCGTACGAGCAGTACTTC,CASSQALQGSYEQYF
TRBV12-3/TRBV12-4,-,TRBJ2-7,-,TGTGCCAGCAGTTCCCGGGACATTCTTTACGAGCAGTACTTC,CASSSRDILYEQYF
TRBV10-3,-,TRBJ2-5,-,TGTGCCATTGGACAGTCGGAGACCCAGTACTTC,CAIGQSETQYF
TRBV9,-,TRBJ2-1,-,TGTGCCAGCAGCGTCTCCGGGAGTGAAAATGAGCAGTTCTTC,CASSVSGSENEQFF
TRBV9,-,TRBJ2-3,many,TGTGCCAGCAGCGTAGGGGGGAACACAGATACGCAGTATTTT,CASSVGGNTDTQYF
TRBV20-1,-,TRBJ1-2,-,TGCAGTGCTAGTAGTAAAAACTATGGCTACACCTTC,CSASSKNYGYTF
TRBV12-3/TRBV12-4,-,TRBJ1-1,few,TGTGCCAGCAGCCCCTTGGCAGGACAAACTGAAGCTTTCTTT,CASSPLAGQTEAFF
TRBV12-3/TRBV12-4,TRBD1,TRBJ2-2,-,TGTGCCAGCAGTACCCCGGGACAGCGGACCGGGGAGCTGTTTTTT,CASSTPGQRTGELFF
TRBV20-1,TRBD2,TRBJ2-7,few,TGCAGTGCGAGCACTCGACTAGCGGGAGCCTACGAGCAGTACTTC,CSASTRLAGAYEQYF
TRBV7-2,-,TRBJ1-5,few,TGTGCCAGCAGCACAACCGGGAGCCAAGGGAATCAGCCCCAGCATTTT,CASSTTGSQGNQPQHF
TRBV7-6,TRBD2,TRBJ2-1,-,TGTGCCAGCAGCTTAGCCCCTAGCGGGAGAGACCATGCTGAGCAGTTCTTC,CASSLAPSGRDHAEQFF
TRBV28,-,TRBJ2-5,many,TGTGCCAGCAGAGTGCAGGGGCGGCAAGAGACCCAGTACTTC,CASRVQGRQETQYF
TRBV4-1,-,TRBJ2-7,once,TGCGCCAGCAGCCAAGAGGAATGGACATACGAGCAGTACTTC,CASSQEEWTYEQYF
TRBV2,-,TRBJ2-7,few,TGTGCCAGCAGTGAAGGGACTTTCTTCTCCTACGAGCAGTACTTC,CASSEGTFFSYEQYF
TRBV7-2,TRBD2,TRBJ2-7,-,TGTGCCAGCAGCGCCCCGGGACTAGGCGAGCAGTACTTC,CASSAPGLGEQYF
TRBV12-3/TRBV12-4,-,TRBJ1-2,-,TGTGCCAGCAGTTTCGCGGGGGGCTATGGCTACACCTTC,CASSFAGGYGYTF
TRBV6-2/TRBV6-3,TRBD2,TRBJ2-4,-,TGTGCCAGCAGTTACAAAGAGCGGGGGGGCCCTATCCTATACATTCAGTACTTC,CASSYKERGGPILYIQYF
TRBV12-3/TRBV12-4,-,TRBJ1-1,-,TGTGCCAGCAGTTTTGCCACTGAAGCTTTCTTT,CASSFATEAFF
TRBV10-3,TRBD1,TRBJ1-1,few,TGTGCCGTGACAGGGGCCGAGAACACTGAAGCTTTCTTT,CAVTGAENTEAFF
TRBV12-3/TRBV12-4,-,TRBJ1-2,few,TGTGCCAGCAGTTCGGACGTAGGAGGCTACACCTTC,CASSSDVGGYTF
TRBV20-1,-,TRBJ1-1,-,TGCAGTGCTCAACAAGACATGAACACTGAAGCTTTCTTT,CSAQQDMNTEAFF
TRBV20-1,-,TRBJ2-7,-,TGCAGTGACATTTATGGGTACGAGCAGTACTTC,CSDIYGYEQYF
TRBV6-1,-,TRBJ1-1,-,TGTGCCACTACCACCGAGGGGGGGGGCACTGAAGCTTTCTTT,CATTTEGGGTEAFF
TRBV30,TRBD1,TRBJ2-2,-,TGTGCCTGGATGGGACAGGCCTACACCGGGGAGCTGTTTTTT,CAWMGQAYTGELFF
TRBV24-1,TRBD1,TRBJ2-2,-,TGTGCCACCAGTGATTATGGGACAGGGGAGACCGGGGAGCTGTTTTTT,CATSDYGTGETGELFF
TRBV25-1,TRBD1,TRBJ2-3,few,TGTGCCAGCAGCGAGGGGGCCTTCACCCGGACAGATACGCAGTATTTT,CASSEGAFTRTDTQYF
TRBV5-1,TRBD2,TRBJ2-1,many,TGCGCCAGCAGCTTCGGGACTAGCGGGGAGTACAATGAGCAGTTCTTC,CASSFGTSGEYNEQFF
TRBV9,-,TRBJ2-5,-,TGTGCCAGCAGCGTAGGAGGACAGAGAGAAGAGACCCAGTACTTC,CASSVGGQREETQYF
TRBV4-1,-,TRBJ1-3,few,TGCGCCAGCAGCCAAGATCTGCTTGGAAACACCATATATTTT,CASSQDLLGNTIYF
TRBV21-1,-,TRBJ1-2,-,TGTGCCAGCAGCAAATCGGAGGCGGCCAGGGGGGGTGATGGCTACACCTTC,CASSKSEAARGGDGYTF
TRBV4-1,-,TRBJ2-7,-,TGCGCCAGCAGCCAGGGTCTTCCTACCTACGAGCAGTACTTC,CASSQGLPTYEQYF
TRBV20-1,-,TRBJ2-5,-,TGCAGTGCTAGGTCAGTGGGCCAAGAGACCCAGTACTTC,CSARSVGQETQYF
TRBV5-1,-,TRBJ1-1,-,TGCGCCAGCAGCTTGGATCGGGGGCCCTGGAGGGGTGAAGCTTTCTTT,CASSLDRGPWRGEAFF
TRBV12-3/TRBV12-4,-,TRBJ1-1,many,TGTGCCAGCAGTTACCCGAACAGGGTCGGGGCTTTCTTT,CASSYPNRVGAFF
TRBV20-1,-,TRBJ2-3,few,TGCAGTGCTAGAGCACCGGGACTCTCACCGGATACGCAGTATTTT,CSARAPGLSPDTQYF
TRBV5-1,-,TRBJ1-3,-,TGCGCCAGCAGCGGCGGGGACGCTTCTGGAAACACCATATATTTT,CASSGGDASGNTIYF